This paragraph covers one T cell receptor (beta chain) sequence. Ages ranged from roughly 18 to 100 years, with residence in around 24 US areas. This entry comes from a study of blood T cell repertoires in COVID-19. Germline V lookup: CDR1 LGHDT, CDR2 YNNKEL (reference sequence). V was clipped by 2 bases and J by 3 bases, with 19 bases between them. The CDR3 consists of 17 residues. Assay: immunoSEQ multiplex PCR; the TCRdb copy retains only in-frame clones and omits some. This table has some 400,000 clones, around nine tenths appearing once. The source is a woman between 25 and 40 years old who had recovered from COVID-19. The rearrangement links TRBV3-1 (or the pseudogene TRBV3-2) to TRBJ1-2; the D gene is possibly TRBD1 (5 bases). Sample: PBMCs or T cells enriched from blood (not recorded which). The CDR3 reads CASSQWGPGSRDYGYTF. The CDR3 bases are TGTGCCAGCAGCCAATGGGGCCCGGGTTCCCGGGACTATGGCTACACCTTC.